The rows below give T cell receptor beta chains drawn from one sample of a study of blood T cell repertoires in COVID-19. The data were produced by immunoSEQ multiplex PCR, yet TCRdb's version contains in-frame clones alone and is incomplete. The sample has under 300,000 clones; 86% are singletons. Sequenced input: peripheral blood. These receptors were taken from an elderly man with acute or convalescent COVID-19. The CDR3 runs from the conserved cysteine through the conserved F or W. A D gene is named only where the DNA matches it firmly. Clone size is stated in some rows and not others, as once, few, many or a class when expanded.

>.|TRBJ1-2|TRBV27|.
CASSLRGAPGYTF
TGTGCCAGCAGTCTTCGGGGGGCGCCCGGCTACACCTTC
>.|TRBJ2-7|TRBV3-1/TRBV3-2|.
CASSQEPQAQYF
TGTGCCAGCAGCCAAGAACCCCAGGCTCAGTACTTC
>TRBD2|TRBJ2-3|TRBV15|few
CATSRGLAGGPLDTQYF
TGTGCCACCAGCAGAGGGCTAGCGGGGGGGCCGTTGGATACGCAGTATTTT
>.|TRBJ1-1|TRBV7-2|once
CASSSAGMVGTEAFF
TGTGCCAGCAGCTCTGCAGGGATGGTGGGCACTGAAGCTTTCTTT
>.|TRBJ2-7|TRBV6-5|.
CATSGDWAGEQYF
TGTGCCACTTCTGGGGACTGGGCGGGGGAGCAGTACTTC
>.|TRBJ2-2|TRBV7-7|.
CASSLVQGNTGELFF
TGTGCTAGCAGCTTAGTACAGGGGAACACCGGGGAGCTGTTTTTT
>.|TRBJ2-3|TRBV5-1|.
CASSLGSGSSDTQYF
TGCGCCAGCAGCCTTGGGAGTGGTTCGTCAGATACGCAGTATTTT
>.|TRBJ1-5|TRBV19|.
CASRASGGGNQPQHF
TGTGCCAGTAGAGCATCCGGAGGGGGCAATCAGCCCCAGCATTTT
>TRBD1|TRBJ1-2|TRBV15|.
CATSRGGQGNGYTF
TGTGCCACCAGCAGAGGGGGACAGGGGAATGGCTACACCTTC
>TRBD1|TRBJ1-3|TRBV7-3|few
CASSLSGQASGNTIYF
TGTGCCAGCAGCTTAAGCGGACAGGCCTCTGGAAACACCATATATTTT
>TRBD1|TRBJ1-6|TRBV4-3|.
CASSQADRGNSPLHF
TGCGCCAGCAGCCAAGCGGACAGGGGAAATTCACCCCTCCACTTT
>TRBD2|TRBJ2-1|TRBV4-3|.
CASSLGLATEQFF
TGCGCCAGCAGCCTCGGACTAGCGACTGAGCAGTTCTTC
>TRBD1|TRBJ2-5|TRBV6-2/TRBV6-3|.
CASSGKQGARETQYF
TGTGCCAGCAGTGGAAAACAGGGGGCACGGGAGACCCAGTACTTC
>TRBD1|TRBJ1-1|TRBV18|.
CASFRDSMNTEAFF
TGTGCCAGCTTTAGGGACAGCATGAACACTGAAGCTTTCTTT
>TRBD1|TRBJ1-6|TRBV6-5|.
CASRGQGASNSPLHF
TGTGCCAGCAGGGGACAGGGGGCATCTAATTCACCCCTCCACTTT
>TRBD2|TRBJ2-5|TRBV27|.
CASSFGTSGTQYF
TGTGCCAGCAGTTTCGGGACTAGCGGGACCCAGTACTTC
>TRBD1|TRBJ1-2|TRBV6-6|.
CASKLRGQSYGYTF
TGTGCCAGCAAGCTCAGGGGGCAGAGCTATGGCTACACCTTC
>.|TRBJ2-4|TRBV14|.
CASSYRDRNIQYF
TGTGCCAGCAGTTACAGGGATCGGAACATTCAGTACTTC
>TRBD1|TRBJ2-1|TRBV6-5|.
CASRITGGGYNEQFF
TGTGCCAGCAGGATTACAGGGGGCGGCTACAATGAGCAGTTCTTC
>.|TRBJ1-1|TRBV4-3|.
CASSQDRNTEAFF
TGCGCCAGCAGCCAAGATAGGAACACTGAAGCTTTCTTT